One and the same sample provided the 6 T cell receptor beta chains below, sequenced in a study of tumor and adjacent non-tumor tissue in lung cancer. This sample's RNA came from whole unsorted tissue. The library came from three nested PCR rounds adapted from ARM-PCR protocols. MiXCR, applied by TCRdb to the multiplex PCR reads, yields one record per CDR3 protein. In the table there are 75,000 to 100,000 distinct CDR3 sequences, about 67% of which are singletons. Sequenced: lung tumor tissue. The receptors were sampled from a man aged 55 to 69 with non-small cell lung cancer.

Worth noting for this clonotype: This may be a read error, as it is one base from a much larger clone. This CDR3 is CASNLGLAGVSSTDTQYF. The CDR3 DNA reads TGTGCCAGCAACTTGGGTCTAGCGGGAGTTAGCAGCACAGATACGCAGTATTTT. The chain combines TRBV7-8 with TRBJ2-3, with 10 nucleotides matching TRBD2. This CDR3 spans 18 amino acids. The trim removed 7 bases at V and 0 bases at J, leaving 13 bases unmatched. CDR1 and CDR2 (germline): SGHVS, FQNEAQ. The complete variable domain, with remaining parts taken from reference TRBV7-8 and TRBJ2-3, reads GAGVSQSPRYKVAKRGQDVALRCDPISGHVSLFWYQQALGQGPEFLTYFQNEAQLDKSGLPSDRFFAERPEGSVSTLKIQRTQQEDSAVYLCASNLGLAGVSSTDTQYFGPGTRLTVL.

This chain uses TRBV11-1 with TRBJ1-1, with D possibly matching TRBD1 (5 bases). The CDR3 sequence is 14 residues long. Trimming cost V 7 bases and J 7 bases, with 19 bases left between them. Germline V gives CDR1 SGHAT, CDR2 FQDESV (reference sequence). In DNA, the CDR3 is TGTGCCAGCATCGGGCGGACAAGACGGAATGAAGCTTTCTTT. Translated: CASIGRTRRNEAFF.

This clonotype appeared many times. This rearrangement joins TRBV6-2 or TRBV6-3 to TRBJ1-2; D uncertain. V lost 0 bases to trimming and J lost 7 bases, with 15 bases between them. The germline CDR1 and CDR2 sequences are MNHEY and SVGEGT. This CDR3 is 15 amino acids long. The CDR3: CASSYSEGLGIGYTF. The CDR3 DNA reads as TGTGCCAGCAGTTACTCTGAAGGGCTCGGTATTGGCTACACCTTC.

About this clonotype itself: An end of the junction does not agree with germline; a read error may underlie this. This chain connects TRBV4-1 to TRBJ2-5, with D possibly being TRBD2 (6 bases). The CDR3 totals 15 residues. From germline, CDR1 is MGHRA and CDR2 YSYEKL. DNA for the CDR3: TGCACCAGCAGCAAAGTGGCTAGCGTTGTGGAGACCCAACACTTC. Its protein product is CTSSKVASVVETQHF.

With regard to this clonotype: A much larger clonotype is one base distant, so this may be a read error. The chain employs TRBV2 and TRBJ1-2; D gene unclear. The germline CDR1 and CDR2 sequences are SNHLY and FYNNEI. The CDR3 extends over 12 amino acids. The chain's CDR3 is CASRTPNYGYIF. Here the CDR3 DNA reads TGTGCCAGCAGAACACCGAACTATGGCTACATCTTC.

The chain uses TRBV7-9 and TRBJ1-3; no clear D gene. The length of the CDR3 is 15 residues. The germline gives CDR1 SEHNR, CDR2 FQNEAQ (reference sequence). V was clipped by 7 bases and J by 0 bases, with 13 bases between them. CDR3 protein: CASNPGFSSGNTIYF. CDR3 nucleotides: TGTGCCAGCAACCCGGGGTTCAGCTCTGGAAACACCATATATTTT.